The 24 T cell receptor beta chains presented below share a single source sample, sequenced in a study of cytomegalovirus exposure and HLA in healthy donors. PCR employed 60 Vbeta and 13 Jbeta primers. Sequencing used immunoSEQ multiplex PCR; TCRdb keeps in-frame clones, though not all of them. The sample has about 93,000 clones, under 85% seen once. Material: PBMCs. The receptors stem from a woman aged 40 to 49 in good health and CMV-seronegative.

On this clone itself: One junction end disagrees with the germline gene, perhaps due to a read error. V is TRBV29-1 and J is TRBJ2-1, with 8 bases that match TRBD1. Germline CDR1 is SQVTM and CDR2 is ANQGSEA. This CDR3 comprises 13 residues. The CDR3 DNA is TGCAGCTACAGGGGGACAGGCTACGATGAGCAGTTCTTC. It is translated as CSYRGTGYDEQFF.

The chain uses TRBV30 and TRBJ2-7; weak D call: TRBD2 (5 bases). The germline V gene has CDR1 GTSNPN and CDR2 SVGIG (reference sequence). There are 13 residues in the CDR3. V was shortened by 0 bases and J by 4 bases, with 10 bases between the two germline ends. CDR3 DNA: TGTGCCTGGAGTGTACTAAGAGGGTACGAGCAGTACTTC. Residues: CAWSVLRGYEQYF.

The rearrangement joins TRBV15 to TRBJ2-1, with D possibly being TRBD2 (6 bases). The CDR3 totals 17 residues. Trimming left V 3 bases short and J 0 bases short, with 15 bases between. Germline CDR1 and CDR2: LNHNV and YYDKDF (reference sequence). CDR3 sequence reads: CATSSGPGLRSYNEQFF. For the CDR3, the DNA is TGTGCCACCAGCAGTGGGCCGGGACTGCGCTCCTACAATGAGCAGTTCTTC.

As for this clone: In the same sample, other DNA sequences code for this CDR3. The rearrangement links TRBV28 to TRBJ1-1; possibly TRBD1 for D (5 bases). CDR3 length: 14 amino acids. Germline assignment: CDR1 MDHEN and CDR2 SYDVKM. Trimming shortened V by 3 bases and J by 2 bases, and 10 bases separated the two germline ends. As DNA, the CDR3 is TGTGCCAGCAGTTTGGGGCAGAAAAACACTGAAGCTTTCTTT. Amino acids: CASSLGQKNTEAFF.

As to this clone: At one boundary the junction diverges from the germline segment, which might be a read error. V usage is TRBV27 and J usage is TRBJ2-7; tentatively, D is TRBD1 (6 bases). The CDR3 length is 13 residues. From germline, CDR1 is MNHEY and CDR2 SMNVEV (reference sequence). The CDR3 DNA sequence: TGTGCCAGCAGGGTTAACAGGGTAAGCGAGCGGTACTTC. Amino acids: CASRVNRVSERYF.

The CDR3 region has the DNA TGTGCCAGCAGCTTGGATGGGACAGTGACCTACGAGCAGTACTTC. Translating gives CASSLDGTVTYEQYF. The rearrangement uses TRBV5-5 and TRBJ2-7; 7 nucleotides line up with TRBD1. Germline V gene sequence: CDR1 SGHKS, CDR2 YYEKEE (reference sequence). Trimming removed 0 bases from V and 2 bases from J; junction bases left unmatched: 5. The CDR3 loop spans 15 amino acids.

CDR3 amino acids: CASSYAGNHQPQHF. Here the CDR3 DNA reads TGTGCCAGCAGTTACGCAGGAAACCATCAGCCCCAGCATTTT. The chain uses TRBV6-5 and TRBJ1-5; D is unresolved. Trimming cost V 2 bases and J 5 bases, with 10 bases left between them. From germline, CDR1 is MNHEY and CDR2 SVGAGI. The CDR3 covers 14 residues.

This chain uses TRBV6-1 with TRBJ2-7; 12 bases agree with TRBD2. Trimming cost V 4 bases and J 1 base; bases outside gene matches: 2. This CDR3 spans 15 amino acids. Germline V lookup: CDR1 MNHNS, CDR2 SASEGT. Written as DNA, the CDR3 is TGTGCCAGCAGTGCGGGGACTAGCGGGTCCTACGAGCAGTACTTC. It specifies CASSAGTSGSYEQYF.

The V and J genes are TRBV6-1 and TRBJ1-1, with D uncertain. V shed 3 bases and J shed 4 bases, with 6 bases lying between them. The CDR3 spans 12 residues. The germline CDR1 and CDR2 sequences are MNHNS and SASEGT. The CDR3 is CASSDSVTEAFF. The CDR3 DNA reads TGTGCCAGCAGTGACTCGGTCACTGAAGCTTTCTTT.

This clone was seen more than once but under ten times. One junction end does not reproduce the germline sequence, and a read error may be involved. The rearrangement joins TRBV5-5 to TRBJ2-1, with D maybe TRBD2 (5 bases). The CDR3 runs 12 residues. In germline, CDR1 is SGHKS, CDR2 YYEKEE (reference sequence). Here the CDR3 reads CASSLFVWELFF. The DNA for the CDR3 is TGTGCCAGCAGCTTGTTTGTATGGGAGCTGTTCTTC.

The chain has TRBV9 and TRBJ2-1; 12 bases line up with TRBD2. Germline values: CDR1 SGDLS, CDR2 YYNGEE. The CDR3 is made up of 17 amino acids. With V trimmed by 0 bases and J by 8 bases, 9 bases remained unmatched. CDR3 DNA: TGTGCCAGCAGCGTAGGCCTTGGACTAGCGGGAAGGTATGAGCAGTTCTTC. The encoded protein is CASSVGLGLAGRYEQFF.

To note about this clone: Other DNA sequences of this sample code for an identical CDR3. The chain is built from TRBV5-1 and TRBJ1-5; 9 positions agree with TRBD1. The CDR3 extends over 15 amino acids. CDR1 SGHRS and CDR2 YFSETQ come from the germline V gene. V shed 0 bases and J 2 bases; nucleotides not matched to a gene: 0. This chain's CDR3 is CASSLGTGGNQPQHF. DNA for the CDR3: TGCGCCAGCAGCTTGGGGACAGGGGGCAATCAGCCCCAGCATTTT. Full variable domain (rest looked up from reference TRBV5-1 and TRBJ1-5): KAGVTQTPRYLIKTRGQQVTLSCSPISGHRSVSWYQQTPGQGLQFLFEYFSETQRNKGNFPGRFSGRQFSNSRSEMNVSTLELGDSALYLCASSLGTGGNQPQHFGDGTRLSIL.

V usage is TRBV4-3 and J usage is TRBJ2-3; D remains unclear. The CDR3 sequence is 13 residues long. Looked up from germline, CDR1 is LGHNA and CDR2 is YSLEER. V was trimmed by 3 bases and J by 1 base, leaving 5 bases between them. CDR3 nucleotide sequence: TGCGCCAGCAGCCATGGAGGCACAGATACGCAGTATTTT. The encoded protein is CASSHGGTDTQYF.

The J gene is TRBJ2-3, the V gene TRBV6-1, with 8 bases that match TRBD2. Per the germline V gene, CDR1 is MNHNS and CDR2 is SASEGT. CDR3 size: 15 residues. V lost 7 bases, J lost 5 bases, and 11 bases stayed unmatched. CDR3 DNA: TGTGCCAGCAAGAATAGCGGGACGCAAAGAGATACGCAGTATTTT. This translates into CASKNSGTQRDTQYF.

CDR3 nucleotide sequence: TGTGCCAGCAGCGTAGAGGCGGATAGCAATCAGCCCCAGCATTTT. Translation: CASSVEADSNQPQHF. The V call is TRBV9, the J call TRBJ1-5; no clear D. The CDR3 has 15 amino acids. Germline CDR1 SGDLS, CDR2 YYNGEE. Between the trimmed V and J ends, which lost 0 bases and 0 bases, there was a span of 7 bases. The full variable domain, its missing parts supplied by reference TRBV9 and TRBJ1-5, is DSGVTQTPKHLITATGQRVTLRCSPRSGDLSVYWYQQSLDQGLQFLIQYYNGEERAKGNILERFSAQQFPDLHSELNLSSLELGDSALYFCASSVEADSNQPQHFGDGTRLSIL.

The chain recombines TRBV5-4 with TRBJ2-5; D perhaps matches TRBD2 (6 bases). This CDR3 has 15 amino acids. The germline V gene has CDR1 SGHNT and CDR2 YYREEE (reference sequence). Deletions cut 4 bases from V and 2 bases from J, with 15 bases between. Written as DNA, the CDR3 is TGTGCCAGCAGCAGAGCCTTAGCGGTGCAAGAGACCCAGTACTTC. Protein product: CASSRALAVQETQYF.

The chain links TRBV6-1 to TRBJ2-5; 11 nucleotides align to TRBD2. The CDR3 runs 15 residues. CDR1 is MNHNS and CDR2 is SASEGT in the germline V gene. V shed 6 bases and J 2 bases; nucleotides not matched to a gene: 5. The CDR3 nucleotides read TGTGCCAGCAGCAGACTAGCGGGGACGCAAGAGACCCAGTACTTC. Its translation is CASSRLAGTQETQYF.

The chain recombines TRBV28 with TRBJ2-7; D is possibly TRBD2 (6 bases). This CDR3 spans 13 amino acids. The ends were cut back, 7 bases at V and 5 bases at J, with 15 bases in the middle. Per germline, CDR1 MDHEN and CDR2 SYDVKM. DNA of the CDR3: TGTGCCAGCATCGGAGGGGCCACACACGAGCAGTACTTC. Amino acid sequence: CASIGGATHEQYF.

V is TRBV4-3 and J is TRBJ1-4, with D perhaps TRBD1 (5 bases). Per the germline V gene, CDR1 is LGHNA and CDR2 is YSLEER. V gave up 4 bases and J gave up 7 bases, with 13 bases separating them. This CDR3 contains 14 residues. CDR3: CASSLTGGIEKLFF. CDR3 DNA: TGCGCCAGCAGCCTTACCGGGGGAATTGAAAAACTGTTTTTT.

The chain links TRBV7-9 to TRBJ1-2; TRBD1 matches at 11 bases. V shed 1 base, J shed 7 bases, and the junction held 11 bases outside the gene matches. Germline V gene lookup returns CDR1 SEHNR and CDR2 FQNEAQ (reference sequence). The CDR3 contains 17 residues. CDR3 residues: CASSLGVTGQGGSGYTF. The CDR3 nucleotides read TGTGCCAGCAGCTTAGGAGTAACGGGACAGGGGGGAAGTGGCTACACCTTC.

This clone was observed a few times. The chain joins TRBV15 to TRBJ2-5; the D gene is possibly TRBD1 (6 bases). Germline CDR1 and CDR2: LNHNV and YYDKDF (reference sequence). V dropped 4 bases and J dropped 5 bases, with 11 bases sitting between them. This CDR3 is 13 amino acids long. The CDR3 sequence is CATSKFRGETQYF. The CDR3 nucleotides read TGTGCCACCAGCAAGTTTAGGGGGGAGACCCAGTACTTC.

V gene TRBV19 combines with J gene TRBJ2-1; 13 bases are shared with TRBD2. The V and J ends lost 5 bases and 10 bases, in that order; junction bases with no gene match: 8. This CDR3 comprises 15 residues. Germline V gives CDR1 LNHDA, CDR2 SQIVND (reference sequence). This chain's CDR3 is CASSERTSGSGEQFF. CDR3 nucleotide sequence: TGTGCCAGTAGTGAACGGACTAGCGGGAGTGGGGAGCAGTTCTTC.

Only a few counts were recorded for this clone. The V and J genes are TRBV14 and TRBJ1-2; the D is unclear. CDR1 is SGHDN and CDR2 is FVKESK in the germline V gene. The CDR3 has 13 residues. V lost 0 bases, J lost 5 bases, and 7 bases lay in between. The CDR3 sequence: CASSQEARYGYTF. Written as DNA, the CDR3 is TGTGCCAGCAGCCAAGAGGCAAGATATGGCTACACCTTC.

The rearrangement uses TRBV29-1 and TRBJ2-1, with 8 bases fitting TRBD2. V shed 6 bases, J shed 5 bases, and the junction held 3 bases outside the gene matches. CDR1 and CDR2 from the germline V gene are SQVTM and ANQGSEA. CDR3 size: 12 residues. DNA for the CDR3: TGCAGCGTGGTAGCGGGACACAATGAGCAGTTCTTC. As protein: CSVVAGHNEQFF.